One T cell receptor beta chain is described in this entry. TCRdb used MiXCR to reprocess the RT-PCR reads, holding one entry per CDR3 protein. This table has under 200,000 distinct CDR3 sequences, less than 15% appearing once. The data stem from a study of response to subunit inactivated influenza vaccine. Unmatched junction bases numbered 13, after V lost 4 bases and J lost 15 bases. The CDR3 spans 14 residues. Germline CDR1 reads SGHKS; CDR2 reads YYEKEE (reference sequence). These data also featured in a second study, about T cells expressing NK-cell markers. From that report: As the method of synthesis, 5'RACE template switching with UMIs yielded TCR beta cDNA. An anti-gamma-delta TCR antibody was added in several experiments. It restricted sorting to alpha-beta TCR-expressing T cells. In a group of roughly 6 donors, dominant NKG2C+ clonotypes represented about 1.0-8% of CD8+ T cells. Several donors' CD3+CD56-NKG2C+ cells were dominated by the same clonotypes.

The J gene is TRBJ2-1, the V gene TRBV5-5; 10 nucleotides agree with TRBD2. The sample in question was CD8+ T cells sorted from PBMCs, obtained roughly 12 days after vaccination. The receptor comes from a man aged 45-60 years who received an inactivated influenza vaccine. DNA of the CDR3: TGTGCCAGCAGCCTACCGGGACTAGCGATGTCTCTGTTCTTC. Its translation: CASSLPGLAMSLFF. The variable domain in full, completed from reference TRBV5-5 and TRBJ2-1, reads DAGVTQSPTHLIKTRGQQVTLRCSPISGHKSVSWYQQVLGQGPQFIFQYYEKEERGRGNFPDRFSARQFPNYSSELNVNALLLGDSALYLCASSLPGLAMSLFFGPGTRLTVL.